This TCR beta chain was retrieved from a study of blood T cell repertoires in COVID-19. The CDR3 sequence is 12 residues long. The V and J ends lost 6 bases and 10 bases respectively, with 10 bases between them. Generated by immunoSEQ multiplex PCR, the TCRdb table keeps only in-frame clones and is missing some. The data show roughly 400,000 clones, with roughly 89% seen just once and 10% held by the top ten. The receptor comes from a woman aged 45-65 years who had recovered from COVID-19. Sample: PBMCs or T cells enriched from blood (not recorded which). This chain uses TRBV12-3 or TRBV12-4 with TRBJ1-6; no firm D call. CDR3 sequence (DNA): TGTGCCAGCAGATCCCTAGTATCACCCCTCCACTTT. As protein: CASRSLVSPLHF.